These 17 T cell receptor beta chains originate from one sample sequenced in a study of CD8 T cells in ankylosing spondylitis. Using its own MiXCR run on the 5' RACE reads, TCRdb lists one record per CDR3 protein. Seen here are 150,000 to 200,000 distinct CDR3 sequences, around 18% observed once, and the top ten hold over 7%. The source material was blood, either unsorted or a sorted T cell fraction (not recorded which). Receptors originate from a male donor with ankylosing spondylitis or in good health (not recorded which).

CDR3 amino acids: CASSPRVAGLLSFTDTQYF. CDR3 DNA sequence: TGTGCCAGCAGCCCTCGGGTAGCGGGCCTTCTGAGTTTTACAGATACGCAGTATTTT. The chain is built from TRBV11-2 and TRBJ2-3; 7 bases are a match to TRBD2. The CDR3 has 19 residues. Germline assignment: CDR1 SGHAT and CDR2 FQNNGV. V trimming: 5 bases; J trimming: 3 bases; junction bases outside the gene matches: 20.

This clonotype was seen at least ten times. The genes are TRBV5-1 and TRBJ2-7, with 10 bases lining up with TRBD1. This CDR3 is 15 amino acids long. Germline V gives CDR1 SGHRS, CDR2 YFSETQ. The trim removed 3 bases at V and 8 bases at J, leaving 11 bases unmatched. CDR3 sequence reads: CASSSEGTGDRKQYF. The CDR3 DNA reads TGCGCCAGCAGCTCCGAAGGGACAGGGGATAGGAAGCAGTACTTC.

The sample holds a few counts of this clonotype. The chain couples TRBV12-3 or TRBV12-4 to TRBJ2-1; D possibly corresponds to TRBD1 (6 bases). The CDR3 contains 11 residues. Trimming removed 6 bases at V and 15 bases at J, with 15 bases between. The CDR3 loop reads CASRSTGFAFF. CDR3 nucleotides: TGTGCCAGCAGATCCACAGGGTTTGCGTTCTTC.

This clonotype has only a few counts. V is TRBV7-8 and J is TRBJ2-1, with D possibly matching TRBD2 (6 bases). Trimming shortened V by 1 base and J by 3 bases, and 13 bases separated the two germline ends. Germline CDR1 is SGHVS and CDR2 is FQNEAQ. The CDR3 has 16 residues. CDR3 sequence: CASSLVTGLDYNEQFF. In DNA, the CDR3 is TGTGCCAGCAGCTTAGTAACGGGACTCGACTACAATGAGCAGTTCTTC.

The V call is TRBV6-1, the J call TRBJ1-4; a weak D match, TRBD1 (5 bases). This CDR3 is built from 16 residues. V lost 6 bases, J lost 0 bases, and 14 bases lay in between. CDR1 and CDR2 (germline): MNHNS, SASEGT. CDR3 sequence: CASSPGNIATNEKLFF. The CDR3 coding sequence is TGTGCCAGCAGCCCAGGGAACATAGCAACTAATGAAAAACTGTTTTTT.

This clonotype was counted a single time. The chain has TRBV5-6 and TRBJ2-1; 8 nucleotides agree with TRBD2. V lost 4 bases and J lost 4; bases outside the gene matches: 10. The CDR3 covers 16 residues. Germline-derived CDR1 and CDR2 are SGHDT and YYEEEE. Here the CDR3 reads CASSRFREGQYNEQFF. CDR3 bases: TGTGCCAGCAGCCGATTCCGGGAGGGACAATACAATGAGCAGTTCTTC. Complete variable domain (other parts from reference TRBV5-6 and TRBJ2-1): DAGVTQSPTHLIKTRGQQVTLRCSPKSGHDTVSWYQQALGQGPQFIFQYYEEEERQRGNFPDRFSGHQFPNYSSELNVNALLLGDSALYLCASSRFREGQYNEQFFGPGTRLTVL.

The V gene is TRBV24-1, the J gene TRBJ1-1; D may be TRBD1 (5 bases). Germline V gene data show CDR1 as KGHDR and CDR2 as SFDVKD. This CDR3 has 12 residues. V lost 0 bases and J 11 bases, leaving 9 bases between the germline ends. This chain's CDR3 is CATSDLQGSAFF. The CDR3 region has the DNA TGTGCCACCAGTGATTTGCAGGGTTCGGCTTTCTTT.

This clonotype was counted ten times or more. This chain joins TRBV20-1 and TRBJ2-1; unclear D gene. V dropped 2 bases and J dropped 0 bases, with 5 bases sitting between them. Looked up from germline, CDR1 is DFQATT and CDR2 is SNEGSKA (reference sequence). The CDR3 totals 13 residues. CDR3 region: CSARNPSYNEQFF. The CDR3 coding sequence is TGCAGTGCTAGAAACCCCTCCTACAATGAGCAGTTCTTC.

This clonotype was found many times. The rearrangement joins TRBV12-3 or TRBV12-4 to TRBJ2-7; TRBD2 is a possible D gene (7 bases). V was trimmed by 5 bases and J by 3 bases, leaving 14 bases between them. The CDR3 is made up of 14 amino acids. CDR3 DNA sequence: TGTGCCAGCAGTCGCCCCGGGGGGCTCTACGAGCAGTACTTC. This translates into CASSRPGGLYEQYF.

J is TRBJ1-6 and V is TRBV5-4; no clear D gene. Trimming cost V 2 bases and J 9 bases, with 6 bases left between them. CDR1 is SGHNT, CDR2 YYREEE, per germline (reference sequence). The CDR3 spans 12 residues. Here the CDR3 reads CASSFGGSPLHF. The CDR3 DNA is TGTGCCAGCAGCTTTGGAGGTTCACCCCTCCACTTT.

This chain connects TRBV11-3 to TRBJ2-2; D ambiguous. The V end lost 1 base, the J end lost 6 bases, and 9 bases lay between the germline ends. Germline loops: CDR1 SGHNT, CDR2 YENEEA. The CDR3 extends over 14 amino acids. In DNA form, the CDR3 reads TGTGCCAGCAGCTTAGCGGAAGGTTCCGGGGAGCTGTTTTTT. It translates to CASSLAEGSGELFF.

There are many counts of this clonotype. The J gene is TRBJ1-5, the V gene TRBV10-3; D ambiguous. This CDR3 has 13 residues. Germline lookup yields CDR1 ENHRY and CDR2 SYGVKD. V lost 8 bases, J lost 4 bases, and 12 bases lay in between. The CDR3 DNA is TGTGCCATCGGGGAGGGTTCGAATCAGCCCCAGCATTTT. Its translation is CAIGEGSNQPQHF.

The CDR3 reads CASSLGRVAEYNEQFF. CDR3 in DNA: TGCGCCAGCAGCTTAGGCCGGGTTGCAGAGTACAATGAGCAGTTCTTC. The V gene is TRBV5-1, the J gene TRBJ2-1; D unclear. V was shortened by 2 bases and J by 4 bases, with 16 bases between the two germline ends. This CDR3 spans 16 amino acids. Germline lookup yields CDR1 SGHRS and CDR2 YFSETQ.

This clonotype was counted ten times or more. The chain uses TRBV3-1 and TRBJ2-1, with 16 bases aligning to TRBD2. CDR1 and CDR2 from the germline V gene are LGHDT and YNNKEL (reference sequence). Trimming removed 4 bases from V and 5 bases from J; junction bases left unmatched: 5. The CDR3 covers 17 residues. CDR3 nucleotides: TGTGCCAGCAGCCCGGGACTAGCGGGAGGGATAGACAATGAGCAGTTCTTC. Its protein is CASSPGLAGGIDNEQFF.

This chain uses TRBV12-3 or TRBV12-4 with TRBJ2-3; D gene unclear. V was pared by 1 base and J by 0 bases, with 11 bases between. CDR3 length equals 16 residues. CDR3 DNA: TGTGCCAGCAGTTTAGGGGGATTTACTAGCACAGATACGCAGTATTTT. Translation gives CASSLGGFTSTDTQYF.

DNA of the CDR3: TGTGCCAGCAGTTCGACAGGGAGCACAGATACGCAGTATTTT. Amino acids: CASSSTGSTDTQYF. V gene TRBV12-3 or TRBV12-4 combines with J gene TRBJ2-3; TRBD1 agrees at 7 bases. The ends lost 4 bases at V and 0 bases at J; junction bases unmatched: 1. This CDR3 is 14 amino acids long.

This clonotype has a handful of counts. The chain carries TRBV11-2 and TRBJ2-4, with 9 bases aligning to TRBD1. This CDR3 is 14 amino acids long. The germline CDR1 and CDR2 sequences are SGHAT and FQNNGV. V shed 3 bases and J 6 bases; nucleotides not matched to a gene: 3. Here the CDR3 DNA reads TGTGCCAGCAGCTTGAGGACAGGGGTAAACATTCAGTACTTC. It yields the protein CASSLRTGVNIQYF.